A single sample is the source of the 25 T cell receptor beta chains below, sequenced in a study of monozygotic twins with inflammatory bowel disease. TCRdb reprocessed the 5' RACE reads, with one entry per CDR3 protein and no DNA. This table holds approximately 160,000 distinct CDR3 sequences. The sample was blood. These receptors originate from a human donor with ulcerative colitis or Crohn's disease, or a healthy co-twin of an affected twin (not recorded which).

The rearrangement joins TRBV20-1 to TRBJ2-7; lacking DNA, the TRBD2 call made by TCRdb goes unchecked. Looked up from germline, CDR1 is DFQATT and CDR2 is SNEGSKA (reference sequence). This CDR3 spans 17 amino acids. CDR3 amino acids: CSARFRRRGLPGYEQYF.

V usage is TRBV27 and J usage is TRBJ2-5; TCRdb's assignment of TRBD1 cannot be checked, as there is no DNA. This CDR3 comprises 12 residues. The germline gives CDR1 MNHEY, CDR2 SMNVEV (reference sequence). The CDR3 sequence is CASSSGEETQYF.

The rearrangement uses TRBV7-2 and TRBJ2-1; checking the TCRdb D call of TRBD2 is not possible without DNA. CDR1 is SGHTA and CDR2 is FQGNSA in the germline V gene. This CDR3 is built from 15 residues. The CDR3 loop reads CASSPIQGLYNEQFF.

This sequence joins TRBV9 and TRBJ2-1; lacking DNA, the TRBD1 call made by TCRdb goes unchecked. Germline lookup yields CDR1 SGDLS and CDR2 YYNGEE. This CDR3 comprises 15 residues. The CDR3 reads CASSVGGPVPNEQFF. The full variable domain, in which reference TRBV9 and TRBJ2-1 provide the parts outside the CDR3, is DSGVTQTPKHLITATGQRVTLRCSPRSGDLSVYWYQQSLDQGLQFLIQYYNGEERAKGNILERFSAQQFPDLHSELNLSSLELGDSALYFCASSVGGPVPNEQFFGPGTRLTVL.

The chain uses TRBV7-9 and TRBJ2-1; TCRdb gives TRBD1 as the D gene, but with no DNA this cannot be confirmed. Looked up from germline, CDR1 is SEHNR and CDR2 is FQNEAQ (reference sequence). CDR3 length: 14 amino acids. The CDR3 sequence: CASSREETPGVQFF.

V is TRBV2 and J is TRBJ1-6; TCRdb's assignment of TRBD1 cannot be checked, as there is no DNA. This CDR3 spans 15 amino acids. Germline-derived CDR1 and CDR2 are SNHLY and FYNNEI. The CDR3 here is CASSDRTGGNSPLHF.

The genes are TRBV10-3 and TRBJ2-7; lacking DNA, the TRBD2 call made by TCRdb goes unchecked. CDR3 length: 12 residues. Germline assignment: CDR1 ENHRY and CDR2 SYGVKD. CDR3 loop: CAIKGTSYEQYF.

This chain connects TRBV4-1 to TRBJ2-7; the D call from TCRdb, TRBD2, cannot be confirmed without DNA. Per germline, CDR1 MGHRA and CDR2 YSYEKL. The CDR3 spans 15 residues. This chain's CDR3 is CASSQDELAGGEQYF.

The chain carries TRBV12-3 or TRBV12-4 and TRBJ2-3; the TCRdb D gene call, TRBD2, has no DNA to confirm it. This CDR3 has 15 residues. The CDR3 loop is CASSNRDYEADTQYF.

V usage is TRBV20-1 and J usage is TRBJ2-7; absent DNA, TCRdb's TRBD2 call cannot be checked. Germline V gene lookup returns CDR1 DFQATT and CDR2 SNEGSKA (reference sequence). The CDR3 is 12 residues long. The CDR3 is CSAGTGTIEQYF.

The chain links TRBV20-1 to TRBJ2-5. Per germline, CDR1 DFQATT and CDR2 SNEGSKA (reference sequence). This CDR3 region has 12 residues. CDR3: CSARDLLVAQYF.

The chain uses TRBV6-1 and TRBJ1-2; TCRdb's D gene call, TRBD1, goes unchecked for lack of DNA. From germline, CDR1 is MNHNS and CDR2 SASEGT. The CDR3 has 14 amino acids. This CDR3 is CASSEGPGLYGYTF.

This rearrangement joins TRBV5-5 to TRBJ1-4; TCRdb returns TRBD1, unconfirmable since there is no DNA. CDR3 size: 16 residues. Germline V gene data show CDR1 as SGHKS and CDR2 as YYEKEE (reference sequence). This CDR3 reads CASSHRGFQGNEKLFF.

V and J are TRBV3-1 and TRBJ1-3; TCRdb reports TRBD1, a call that lacks DNA to check it against. In germline, CDR1 is LGHDT, CDR2 YNNKEL (reference sequence). The CDR3 has 15 residues. The CDR3 loop reads CASSPRGGGGNTIYF.

The chain has TRBV7-6 and TRBJ2-1; without DNA, the TCRdb call of TRBD2 cannot be checked. The germline gives CDR1 SGHVS, CDR2 FNYEAQ. The CDR3 extends over 16 amino acids. Here the CDR3 reads CASSLGLAGRYNEQFF.

This rearrangement joins TRBV20-1 to TRBJ1-6. Germline V gene data show CDR1 as DFQATT and CDR2 as SNEGSKA (reference sequence). This CDR3 is built from 16 residues. The CDR3 reads CSAKRTESSYNSPLHF.

This chain uses TRBV2 with TRBJ2-7; TCRdb gives TRBD1 as the D gene, but with no DNA this cannot be confirmed. From germline, CDR1 is SNHLY and CDR2 FYNNEI. There are 14 residues in the CDR3. CDR3 region: CATLRGTGSYEQYF.

The genes are TRBV5-5 and TRBJ2-1; TCRdb indicates TRBD2, and absent DNA this call remains unverified. Germline lookup yields CDR1 SGHKS and CDR2 YYEKEE (reference sequence). The CDR3 length is 19 residues. The CDR3 reads CASSLETSGRALGYNEQFF.

The V gene is TRBV27, the J gene TRBJ2-4; the D gene TCRdb calls, TRBD2, cannot be checked with no DNA. The germline V gene encodes CDR1 MNHEY and CDR2 SMNVEV (reference sequence). The CDR3 contains 15 residues. The CDR3 is CASRRDGLAKNIQYF.

V and J are TRBV30 and TRBJ2-3; with no DNA, the TCRdb D assignment of TRBD2 cannot be verified. Germline loops: CDR1 GTSNPN, CDR2 SVGIG (reference sequence). CDR3 size: 15 residues. The CDR3 loop reads CAWSLAGRLRDTQYF.

V usage is TRBV24-1 and J usage is TRBJ1-5. CDR1 and CDR2 from the germline V gene are KGHDR and SFDVKD. This CDR3 contains 12 residues. CDR3 protein: CATSDGMEPQHF.

This CDR3 reads CASNLQGARETQYF. The chain couples TRBV12-3 or TRBV12-4 to TRBJ2-5; lacking DNA, the TRBD1 call made by TCRdb goes unchecked. This CDR3 contains 14 residues.

The rearrangement links TRBV20-1 to TRBJ2-7. The germline gives CDR1 DFQATT, CDR2 SNEGSKA (reference sequence). The CDR3 has 11 residues. The CDR3 spells CSARGVGEQYF.

The chain joins TRBV7-2 to TRBJ1-4. CDR1 and CDR2 from the germline V gene are SGHTA and FQGNSA. The CDR3 contains 16 residues. CDR3: CASSPQSNRENEKLFF.

This rearrangement joins TRBV5-5 to TRBJ1-1. This CDR3 region has 12 residues. Germline CDR1 and CDR2: SGHKS and YYEKEE (reference sequence). The CDR3 sequence is CASSRDSTEAFF.